The 18 T cell receptor beta chains below all came from one sample that was sequenced in a study of CD8 T cells in ankylosing spondylitis. One entry per CDR3 protein results from TCRdb running MiXCR on the 5' RACE reads. The sample shows approximately 150,000 distinct CDR3 sequences, 40% to 50% of them seen only once. The sample taken for sequencing was synovial fluid, either unsorted or a sorted T cell fraction (not recorded which). The source of these receptors is a male donor with ankylosing spondylitis.

The CDR3 loop reads CASRPPVTRPNWKEQYF. The CDR3 nucleotides read TGTGCCAGCAGACCCCCCGTTACTAGACCTAACTGGAAGGAGCAGTACTTC. V gene TRBV2 combines with J gene TRBJ2-7, with D possibly being TRBD2 (5 bases). The germline gives CDR1 SNHLY, CDR2 FYNNEI. This CDR3 has 17 amino acids. Trimming shortened V by 6 bases and J by 7 bases, and 28 bases separated the two germline ends.

The chain combines TRBV3-1 with TRBJ2-7; TRBD2 is a possible D gene (6 bases). Germline-derived CDR1 and CDR2 are LGHDT and YNNKEL (reference sequence). The CDR3 is 17 residues long. Trimming cost V 0 bases and J 3 bases, with 18 bases left between them. CDR3 nucleotide sequence: TGTGCCAGCAGCCAAGATCCCGGGAGACGGCGGTTCTACGAGCAGTACTTC. Translation: CASSQDPGRRRFYEQYF.

The chain carries TRBV3-1 and TRBJ1-2; a weak D match, TRBD1 (5 bases). Trimming pared 0 bases from V and 8 bases from J, leaving 16 bases between. The CDR3 extends over 15 amino acids. Germline V CDR1 and CDR2: LGHDT, YNNKEL (reference sequence). The CDR3 sequence is CASSQEPGLIGGYTF. CDR3 in DNA: TGTGCCAGCAGCCAAGAGCCAGGGCTGATCGGAGGCTACACCTTC.

The V gene is TRBV10-3, the J gene TRBJ2-1, with no clear D. With 0 bases removed from V and 3 bases from J, the gap between germline ends came to 24 bases. CDR1 is ENHRY, CDR2 SYGVKD, per germline. The CDR3 runs to 20 residues. This chain's CDR3 is CAISESNGGFWKPVYNEQFF. For the CDR3, the DNA is TGTGCCATCAGTGAGTCGAATGGCGGTTTTTGGAAGCCAGTCTACAATGAGCAGTTCTTC.

CDR3 in DNA: TGCGCCAGCAGCCAGAGCGCCGGGGAGCTGTTTTTT. This sequence encodes CASSQSAGELFF. The chain joins TRBV5-1 to TRBJ2-2; D is uncertain. The V and J ends lost 4 bases and 6 bases respectively, with 7 bases between them. Germline assignment: CDR1 SGHRS and CDR2 YFSETQ. The CDR3 consists of 12 residues.

The V call is TRBV10-3, the J call TRBJ2-5, with 7 nucleotides matching TRBD2. Germline V lookup: CDR1 ENHRY, CDR2 SYGVKD. The CDR3 length is 12 residues. Losses at the gene ends were 10 bases for V and 1 base for J; bases not matched to a gene: 3. This chain's CDR3 is CATRESQETQYF. The CDR3, as DNA: TGTGCCACGCGGGAGTCCCAAGAGACCCAGTACTTC.

The chain has TRBV11-3 and TRBJ1-1, with 10 nucleotides matching TRBD1. J was trimmed by 5 bases and V by 5 bases; bases with no gene match: 5. The CDR3 spans 14 residues. Germline V gene lookup returns CDR1 SGHNT and CDR2 YENEEA. For the CDR3, the DNA is TGTGCCAGCAGCCTGACAGGGGGCCGGACTGAAGCTTTCTTT. This encodes CASSLTGGRTEAFF.

Concerning this clonotype itself: A read error may account for a junction end that differs from germline. The chain recombines TRBV2 with TRBJ1-4, with 8 bases identical to TRBD1. CDR3 size: 14 residues. Germline V gene sequence: CDR1 SNHLY, CDR2 FYNNEI. The CDR3 loop is CASSEGQGREKLFF. The CDR3 bases are TGTGCCAGCAGCGAAGGACAGGGAAGAGAAAAACTGTTTTTT.

The genes are TRBV6-4 and TRBJ2-2, with a weak D call TRBD2 (6 bases). CDR3 size: 15 residues. Trimming shortened V by 6 bases and J by 3 bases, and 14 bases separated the two germline ends. Per germline, CDR1 MRHNA and CDR2 SNTAGT. CDR3 sequence (DNA): TGTGCCAGCAGCCCGGCGGGGACGGACACCGGGGAGCTGTTTTTT. Protein sequence: CASSPAGTDTGELFF.

V is TRBV6-5 and J is TRBJ1-1; D possibly corresponds to TRBD1 (5 bases). Trimming cost V 0 bases and J 8 bases, with 13 bases left between them. The germline CDR1 and CDR2 sequences are MNHEY and SVGAGI. The CDR3 sequence is 14 residues long. CDR3 sequence: CASSYSAGLREAFF. The CDR3 bases are TGTGCCAGCAGTTACTCCGCAGGGCTCAGAGAAGCTTTCTTT.

This clonotype has just a few counts. The chain links TRBV11-2 to TRBJ2-7; possibly TRBD2 for D (6 bases). The germline gives CDR1 SGHAT, CDR2 FQNNGV. The CDR3 contains 13 residues. Between the trimmed V and J ends, which lost 8 bases and 2 bases, there was a span of 13 bases. The CDR3 nucleotides are TGTGCCAGCGGGTCATGGGGGGCCTACGAGCAGTACTTC. This encodes CASGSWGAYEQYF.

This clonotype was counted ten times or more. J is TRBJ2-1 and V is TRBV6-1; 7 bases are a match to TRBD2. After removal of 10 bases from V and 1 base from J, the junction contained 10 bases not matched to a gene. The length of the CDR3 is 15 residues. Germline values: CDR1 MNHNS, CDR2 SASEGT. Here the CDR3 DNA reads TGTGCCACCGAATTCGGGGGAGGGTCCTACAATGAGCAGTTCTTC. This gives the protein CATEFGGGSYNEQFF.

This clonotype showed up just once. A read error may produce the germline difference seen at one junction end. The CDR3 protein is CASNEVGGFYGYTF. The CDR3 DNA is TGTGCCAGCAATGAAGTAGGAGGGTTCTATGGCTACACCTTC. The J gene is TRBJ1-2, the V gene TRBV6-1; D gene unclear. Germline-derived CDR1 and CDR2 are MNHNS and SASEGT. The CDR3 is made up of 14 amino acids.

The chain joins TRBV20-1 to TRBJ1-2; no reliable D call. CDR3 length: 13 amino acids. V dropped 0 bases and J dropped 6 bases, with 11 bases sitting between them. The germline CDR1 and CDR2 sequences are DFQATT and SNEGSKA (reference sequence). CDR3 protein: CSARDLFRNGYTF. The CDR3 DNA reads as TGCAGTGCTAGAGATCTGTTTCGGAATGGCTACACCTTC.

V and J are TRBV3-1 and TRBJ2-5; D is ambiguous. Germline loops: CDR1 LGHDT, CDR2 YNNKEL (reference sequence). CDR3 length equals 17 residues. V lost 0 bases and J lost 4, with 18 bases in between. CDR3 coding DNA: TGTGCCAGCAGCCAAGATCTCTCGGACCGATTGGGAGAGACCCAGTACTTC. It is translated as CASSQDLSDRLGETQYF.

The table lists this clonotype with a few counts. The chain joins TRBV13 to TRBJ2-1; the D is unclear. V was clipped by 1 base and J by 15 bases, with 13 bases between them. The CDR3 contains 12 residues. CDR1 is PRHDT, CDR2 FYEKMQ, per germline (reference sequence). Written as DNA, the CDR3 is TGTGCCAGCAGCTTAGAACGAAGGAATCCGTTCTTC. This sequence encodes CASSLERRNPFF.

The gene calls are TRBV13 and TRBJ1-1; 8 positions match TRBD1. The length of the CDR3 is 15 residues. Losses at the gene ends were 4 bases for V and 4 bases for J; bases not matched to a gene: 8. Germline V gives CDR1 PRHDT, CDR2 FYEKMQ (reference sequence). The CDR3 is CASSSPVTGATEAFF. CDR3 DNA sequence: TGTGCCAGCAGCTCTCCGGTGACAGGGGCCACTGAAGCTTTCTTT.

This clonotype was seen more than once but under ten times. The chain links TRBV12-3 or TRBV12-4 to TRBJ1-1, with D unclear. Trimming cost V 5 bases and J 0 bases, with 10 bases left between them. This CDR3 region has 14 residues. The CDR3 here is CASSPVTLNTEAFF. The CDR3 DNA reads TGTGCCAGCAGTCCGGTCACACTGAACACTGAAGCTTTCTTT.